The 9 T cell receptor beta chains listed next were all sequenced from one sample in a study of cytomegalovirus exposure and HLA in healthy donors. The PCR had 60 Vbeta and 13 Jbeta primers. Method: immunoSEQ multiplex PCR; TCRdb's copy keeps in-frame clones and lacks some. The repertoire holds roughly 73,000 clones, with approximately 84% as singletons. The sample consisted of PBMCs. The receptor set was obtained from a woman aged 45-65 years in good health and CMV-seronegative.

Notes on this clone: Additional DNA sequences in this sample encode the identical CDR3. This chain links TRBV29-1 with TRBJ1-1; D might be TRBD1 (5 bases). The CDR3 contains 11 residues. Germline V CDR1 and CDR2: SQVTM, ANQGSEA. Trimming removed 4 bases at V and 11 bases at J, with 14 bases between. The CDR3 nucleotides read TGCAGCGTTGTCGGCGACAGCGGGGCTTTCTTT. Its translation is CSVVGDSGAFF.

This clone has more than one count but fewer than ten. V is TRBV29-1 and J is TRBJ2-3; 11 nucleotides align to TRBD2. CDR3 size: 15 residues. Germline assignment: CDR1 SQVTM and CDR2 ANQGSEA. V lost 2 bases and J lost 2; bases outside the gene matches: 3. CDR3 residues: CSVETSGSNTDTQYF. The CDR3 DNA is TGCAGCGTTGAAACTAGCGGGAGTAACACAGATACGCAGTATTTT.

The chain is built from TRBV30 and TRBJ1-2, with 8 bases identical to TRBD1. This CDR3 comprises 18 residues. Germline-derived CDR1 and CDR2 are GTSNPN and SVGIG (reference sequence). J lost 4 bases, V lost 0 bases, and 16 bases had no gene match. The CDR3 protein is CAWSVHGMSGQDFYGYTF. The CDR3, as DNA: TGTGCCTGGAGTGTACATGGTATGTCGGGACAGGACTTCTATGGCTACACCTTC. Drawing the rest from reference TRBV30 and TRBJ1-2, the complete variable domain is SQTIHQWPATLVQPVGSPLSLECTVEGTSNPNLYWYRQAAGRGLQLLFYSVGIGQISSEVPQNLSASRPQDRQFILSSKKLLLSDSGFYLCAWSVHGMSGQDFYGYTFGSGTRLTVV.

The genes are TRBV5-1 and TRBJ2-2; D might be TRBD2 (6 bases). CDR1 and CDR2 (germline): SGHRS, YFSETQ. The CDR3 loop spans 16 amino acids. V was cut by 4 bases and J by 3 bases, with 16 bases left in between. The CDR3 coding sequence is TGCGCCAGCAGCCCGGTGGCTCGGGGGTACACCGGGGAGCTGTTTTTT. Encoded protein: CASSPVARGYTGELFF.

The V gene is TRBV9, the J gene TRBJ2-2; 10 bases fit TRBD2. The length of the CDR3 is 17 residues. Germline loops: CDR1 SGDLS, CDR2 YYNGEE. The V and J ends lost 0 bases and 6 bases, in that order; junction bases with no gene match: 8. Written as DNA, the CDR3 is TGTGCCAGCAGCGTAGATCGAGTAGCGGGGGGTCCCGGGGAGCTGTTTTTT. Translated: CASSVDRVAGGPGELFF.

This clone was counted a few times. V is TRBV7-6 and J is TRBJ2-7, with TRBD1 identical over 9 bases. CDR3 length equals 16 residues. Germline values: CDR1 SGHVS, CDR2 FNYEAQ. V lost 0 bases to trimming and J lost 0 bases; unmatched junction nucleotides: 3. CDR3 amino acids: CASSLADRGVSYEQYF. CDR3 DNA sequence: TGTGCCAGCAGCTTAGCCGACAGGGGGGTCTCCTACGAGCAGTACTTC.

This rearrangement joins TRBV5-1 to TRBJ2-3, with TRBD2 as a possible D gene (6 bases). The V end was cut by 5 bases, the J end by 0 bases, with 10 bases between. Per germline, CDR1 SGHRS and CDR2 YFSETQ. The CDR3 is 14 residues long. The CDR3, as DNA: TGCGCCAGCAGACATAGCGGTAGCACAGATACGCAGTATTTT. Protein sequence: CASRHSGSTDTQYF.

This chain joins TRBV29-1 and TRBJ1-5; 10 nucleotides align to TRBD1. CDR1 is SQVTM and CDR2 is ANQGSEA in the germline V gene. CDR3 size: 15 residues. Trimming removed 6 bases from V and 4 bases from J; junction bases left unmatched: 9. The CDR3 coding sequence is TGCAGCGTCTCTACCGGGACAGGGGTGAATCAGCCCCAGCATTTT. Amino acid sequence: CSVSTGTGVNQPQHF.

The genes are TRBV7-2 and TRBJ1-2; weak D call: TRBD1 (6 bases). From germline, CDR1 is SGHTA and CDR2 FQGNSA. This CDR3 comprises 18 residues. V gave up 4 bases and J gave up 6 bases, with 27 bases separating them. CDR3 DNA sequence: TGTGCCAGCAGCTCAACCGGGATTGGGGGGGCAGGGTTTCATGGCTACACCTTC. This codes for CASSSTGIGGAGFHGYTF.